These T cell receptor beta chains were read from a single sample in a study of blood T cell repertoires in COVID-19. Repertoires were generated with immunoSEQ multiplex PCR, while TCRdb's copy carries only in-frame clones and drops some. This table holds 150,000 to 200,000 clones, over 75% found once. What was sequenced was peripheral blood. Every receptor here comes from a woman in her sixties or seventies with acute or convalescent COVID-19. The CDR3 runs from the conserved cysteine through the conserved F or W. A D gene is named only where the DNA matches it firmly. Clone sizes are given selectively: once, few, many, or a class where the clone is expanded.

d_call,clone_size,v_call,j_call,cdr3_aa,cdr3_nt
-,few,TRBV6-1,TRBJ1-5,CASSETWALGNQPQHF,TGTGCCAGCAGTGAAACTTGGGCACTTGGCAATCAGCCCCAGCATTTT
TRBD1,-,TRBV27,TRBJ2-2,CASSDGQGWTGELFF,TGTGCCAGCAGTGATGGACAGGGATGGACCGGGGAGCTGTTTTTT
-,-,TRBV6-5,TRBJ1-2,CASSYRSGQLYGYTF,TGTGCCAGCAGTTACAGGTCCGGACAACTCTATGGCTACACCTTC
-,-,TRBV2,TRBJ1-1,CASSEGLGLNTEAFF,TGTGCCAGCAGTGAAGGATTGGGCCTGAACACTGAAGCTTTCTTT
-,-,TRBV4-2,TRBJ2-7,CASSQEAVRNEQYF,TGTGCCAGCAGCCAAGAGGCAGTTCGAAACGAGCAGTACTTC
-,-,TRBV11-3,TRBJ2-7,CASSPPGGEQYF,TGTGCCAGCAGCCCCCCCGGAGGCGAGCAGTACTTC
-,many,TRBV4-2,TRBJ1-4,CASSPVGGNEKLFF,TGTGCCAGCAGCCCCGTTGGGGGGAATGAAAAACTGTTTTTT
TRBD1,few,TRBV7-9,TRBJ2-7,CASSSGRRDRLDF,TGTGCCAGCAGCTCAGGTCGCCGGGACAGGCTGGACTTC
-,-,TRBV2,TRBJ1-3,CASSEGAVGNTIYF,TGTGCCAGCAGTGAGGGGGCTGTAGGAAACACCATATATTTT
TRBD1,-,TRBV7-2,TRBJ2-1,CASSPGQGAGEQFF,TGTGCCAGCAGCCCGGGACAGGGGGCAGGAGAGCAGTTCTTC
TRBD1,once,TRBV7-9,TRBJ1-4,CASSRQGSAANEKLFF,TGTGCCAGCAGCCGACAGGGTTCAGCGGCTAATGAAAAACTGTTTTTT
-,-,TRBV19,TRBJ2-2,CASSRRSPYTGELFF,TGTGCCAGTAGTCGACGGAGTCCGTACACCGGGGAGCTGTTTTTT
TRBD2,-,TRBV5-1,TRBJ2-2,CASSFTSGSTGELFF,TGCGCCAGCAGTTTTACTAGCGGGAGCACCGGGGAGCTGTTTTTT
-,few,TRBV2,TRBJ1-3,CASAAEVYGNTIYF,TGTGCCAGCGCCGCCGAGGTCTATGGAAACACCATATATTTT
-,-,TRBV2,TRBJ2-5,CASTAPNQETQYF,TGTGCCAGCACAGCGCCCAACCAAGAGACCCAGTACTTC
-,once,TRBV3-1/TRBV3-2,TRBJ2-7,CASSLGQNSYEQYF,TGTGCCAGCAGCCTTGGACAAAATTCCTACGAGCAGTACTTC
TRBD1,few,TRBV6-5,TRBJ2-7,CASSTRDSITYEQYF,TGTGCCAGCAGTACCCGGGACAGTATAACCTACGAGCAGTACTTC
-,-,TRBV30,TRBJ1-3,CAWSAPGWENTIYF,TGTGCCTGGAGTGCTCCGGGGTGGGAAAACACCATATATTTT
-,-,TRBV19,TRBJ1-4,CATSRRDSNEKLFF,TGTGCCACAAGTCGCAGGGATTCTAATGAAAAACTGTTTTTT
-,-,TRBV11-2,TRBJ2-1,CASSAIDWSSYNEQFF,TGTGCCAGCAGCGCCATCGACTGGAGCTCCTACAATGAGCAGTTCTTC
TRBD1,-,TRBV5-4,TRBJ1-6,CASSLAGDRASPLHF,TGTGCCAGCAGCTTGGCGGGGGACAGGGCATCACCCCTCCACTTT
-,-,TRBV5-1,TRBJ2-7,CASSLGNYRDEQYF,TGCGCCAGCAGCTTGGGCAATTACAGGGACGAGCAGTACTTC
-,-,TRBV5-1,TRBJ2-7,CASSLETRWYF,TGCGCCAGCAGCTTGGAGACTAGATGGTACTTC
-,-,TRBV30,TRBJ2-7,CAWSSGDYEQYF,TGTGCCTGGAGTTCGGGAGACTACGAGCAGTACTTC
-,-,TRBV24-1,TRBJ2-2,CATSERGSGELFF,TGTGCCACCAGTGAAAGGGGGTCCGGGGAGCTGTTTTTT
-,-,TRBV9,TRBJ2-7,CASSVDHRFGEQYF,TGTGCCAGCAGCGTAGATCACAGGTTTGGCGAGCAGTACTTC
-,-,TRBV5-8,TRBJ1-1,CASSLVKNTEAFF,TGTGCCAGCAGCTTGGTTAAGAACACTGAAGCTTTCTTT
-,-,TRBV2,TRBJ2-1,CASSEGGTLNEQFF,TGTGCCAGCAGTGAAGGGGGGACTCTCAATGAGCAGTTCTTC
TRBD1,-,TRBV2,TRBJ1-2,CASTQQGANGGYTF,TGTGCCAGCACCCAACAGGGGGCGAATGGTGGCTACACCTTC
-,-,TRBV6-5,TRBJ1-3,CATEQMPGNTIYF,TGTGCCACCGAACAAATGCCTGGAAACACCATATATTTT
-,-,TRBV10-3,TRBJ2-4,CAISEGENIQYF,TGTGCCATCAGTGAGGGAGAAAACATTCAGTACTTC
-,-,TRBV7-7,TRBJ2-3,CASSLVELALDTQYF,TGTGCCAGCAGCTTAGTTGAGCTAGCATTGGATACGCAGTATTTT
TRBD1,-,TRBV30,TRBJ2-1,CAWVGTERYNEQFF,TGTGCCTGGGTGGGGACAGAGCGCTACAATGAGCAGTTCTTC
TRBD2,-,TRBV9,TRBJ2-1,CASSTTSGRAGLYNEQFF,TGTGCCAGCAGCACAACTAGCGGGAGGGCTGGGCTTTACAATGAGCAGTTCTTC
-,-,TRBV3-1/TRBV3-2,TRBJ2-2,CASSHITGRNTGELFF,TGTGCCAGCAGCCATATTACAGGGAGGAACACCGGGGAGCTGTTTTTT
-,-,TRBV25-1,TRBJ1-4,CASSRTELATNEKLFF,TGTGCCAGCTCTCGGACAGAGTTGGCAACTAATGAAAAACTGTTTTTT
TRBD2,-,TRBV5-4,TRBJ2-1,CASSSKAGGPNEQFF,TGTGCCAGCAGCTCGAAAGCGGGAGGGCCCAATGAGCAGTTCTTC
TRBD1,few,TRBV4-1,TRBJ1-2,CASSQVGPGQGRANGYTF,TGCGCCAGCAGCCAAGTAGGTCCGGGACAGGGTAGAGCTAATGGCTACACCTTC
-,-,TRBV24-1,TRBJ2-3,CATAGGDRTDTQYF,TGTGCCACCGCCGGCGGGGATCGCACAGATACGCAGTATTTT
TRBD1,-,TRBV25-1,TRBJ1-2,CASSESEDRGHGYTF,TGTGCCAGCAGTGAATCGGAGGACAGGGGGCACGGCTACACCTTC
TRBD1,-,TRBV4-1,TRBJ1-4,CASSLDRGTNEKLFF,TGCGCCAGCAGCCTCGACAGGGGCACTAATGAAAAACTGTTTTTT
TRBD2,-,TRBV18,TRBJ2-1,CASSAQLAGGHSYNEQFF,TGTGCCAGCTCAGCCCAACTAGCGGGAGGACACTCCTACAATGAGCAGTTCTTC
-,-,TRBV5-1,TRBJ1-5,CASRESPQVQPQHF,TGCGCCAGCAGAGAATCCCCCCAGGTCCAGCCCCAGCATTTT